The entry below gives a single T cell receptor (beta chain) sequence along with its context. The target antigen is unknown. Treatment of the sample: oral pan-JAK inhibitor, 5-10 mg twice daily. The data originate from a study of CD8+ T cells in alopecia areata. Across the study: Dosing spanned 6 to 18 months on tofacitinib, then 6 months off drug.

The CDR3 runs 16 residues. The germline gives CDR1 MGHRA, CDR2 YSYEKL. Trimming cost V 0 bases and J 6 bases, with 17 bases left between them. Study results and caveats: Scalp clonality and expanded CD8+ clones among the top 100 were significantly decreased by tofacitinib.

Extracted RNA was reverse transcribed into cDNA, the sequencing template. Measured with immunoSEQ multiplex PCR; TCRdb has only the in-frame clones, and not every one. This sample yields about 110,000 clones, of which 84% are seen a single time; 20% to 25% belongs to the top ten. The sequence derives from a human donor with alopecia areata. This specimen was CD8+ T cells sorted from blood, taken at week 24, from a patient treated with tofacitinib. The chain uses TRBV4-1 and TRBJ1-1; weak D call: TRBD1 (5 bases). This CDR3 reads CASSQDVGLRRAEAFF. In nucleotides, the CDR3 is TGCGCCAGCAGCCAAGATGTGGGACTGAGAAGGGCTGAAGCTTTCTTT.